One and the same sample provided the 16 T cell receptor beta chains below, sequenced in a study of shared clonotypes between healthy human individuals. Clones were sequenced by immunoSEQ multiplex PCR, and TCRdb holds only the in-frame ones, with some missing. Of over 1.5 million clones listed, around 98% were seen once; the top ten hold roughly 0.45%. The sequenced material came from naive CD4+ T cells sorted from blood. As to subset: CD45RA+ positively selected. These receptors all come from a young man in good health.

The chain employs TRBV6-4 and TRBJ2-1; the D is unclear. This CDR3 is built from 14 residues. CDR1 and CDR2 (germline): MRHNA, SNTAGT. The ends were cut back, 6 bases at V and 0 bases at J, with 9 bases in the middle. In DNA form, the CDR3 reads TGTGCCAGCAGCCCTGAGAGCTCCTACAATGAGCAGTTCTTC. Amino acid sequence: CASSPESSYNEQFF.

A single count supports this clone. The chain carries TRBV19 and TRBJ2-5; the match to TRBD1 covers 9 bases. The CDR3 length is 14 residues. Germline assignment: CDR1 LNHDA and CDR2 SQIVND (reference sequence). The J segment lost 5 bases and the V segment lost 6 bases, leaving 7 bases of the junction unmatched. The CDR3 region has the DNA TGTGCCAGTAGCAGAGGACAGGGGCTGGAGACCCAGTACTTC. Protein sequence: CASSRGQGLETQYF. Together with reference TRBV19 and TRBJ2-5, the CDR3 gives the full variable domain: DGGITQSPKYLFRKEGQNVTLSCEQNLNHDAMYWYRQDPGQGLRLIYYSQIVNDFQKGDIAEGYSVSREKKESFPLTVTSAQKNPTAFYLCASSRGQGLETQYFGPGTRLLVL.

V is TRBV28 and J is TRBJ2-7; D possibly corresponds to TRBD1 (5 bases). V lost 4 bases and J lost 4, with 14 bases in between. CDR1 MDHEN and CDR2 SYDVKM come from the germline V gene. This CDR3 is built from 14 residues. The CDR3, as DNA: TGTGCCAGCAGTTCGCAGGGCCCTAGGTACGAGCAGTACTTC. Translated: CASSSQGPRYEQYF. Variable domain in full (rest from reference TRBV28 and TRBJ2-7): DVKVTQSSRYLVKRTGEKVFLECVQDMDHENMFWYRQDPGLGLRLIYFSYDVKMKEKGDIPEGYSVSREKKERFSLILESASTNQTSMYLCASSSQGPRYEQYFGPGTRLTVT.

The CDR3 nucleotides are TGCGCCAGCAGTCCAAGGACTAGCGGACCCAGGGGCTCCTACAATGAGCAGTTCTTC. It codes for CASSPRTSGPRGSYNEQFF. The rearrangement links TRBV10-1 to TRBJ2-1; 10 bases align to TRBD2. Germline CDR1 reads WNHNN; CDR2 reads SYGVQD (reference sequence). The CDR3 totals 19 residues. Germline trimming cut 5 bases from V and 0 bases from J; bases unmatched to any gene: 13.

The V gene is TRBV27, the J gene TRBJ2-1; D uncertain. CDR1 and CDR2 (germline): MNHEY, SMNVEV (reference sequence). V was cut by 3 bases and J by 0 bases, with 12 bases left in between. The CDR3 runs to 16 residues. Written as DNA, the CDR3 is TGTGCCAGCAGTTTTTGGGGTTCAGACTCCTACAATGAGCAGTTCTTC. Encoded protein: CASSFWGSDSYNEQFF.

CDR3 in DNA: TGTGCCAGCAGTGTCCAGGCCAGCAAAGAGACCCAGTACTTC. It specifies CASSVQASKETQYF. This chain uses TRBV2 with TRBJ2-5; D not resolved. Germline-derived CDR1 and CDR2 are SNHLY and FYNNEI. The V end was cut by 4 bases, the J end by 3 bases, with 12 bases between. This CDR3 has 14 amino acids.

The chain employs TRBV5-1 and TRBJ1-2; D call uncertain. V was shortened by 1 base and J by 6 bases, with 7 bases between the two germline ends. The CDR3 has 12 amino acids. CDR1 is SGHRS, CDR2 YFSETQ, per germline. The CDR3 DNA sequence: TGCGCCAGCAGCTTGAACACGGATGGCTACACCTTC. It specifies CASSLNTDGYTF. Supplemented by reference TRBV5-1 and TRBJ1-2, the full variable domain reads KAGVTQTPRYLIKTRGQQVTLSCSPISGHRSVSWYQQTPGQGLQFLFEYFSETQRNKGNFPGRFSGRQFSNSRSEMNVSTLELGDSALYLCASSLNTDGYTFGSGTRLTVV.

The chain uses TRBV4-1 and TRBJ2-7, with D perhaps being TRBD1 or TRBD2 (5 bases each). The CDR3 sequence is 15 residues long. CDR1 is MGHRA and CDR2 is YSYEKL in the germline V gene. The germline V and J ends were trimmed by 4 bases and 1 base, with 14 bases remaining between them. As DNA, the CDR3 is TGCGCCAGCAGCCGGGGGTTAATAGGGTCCTACGAGCAGTACTTC. Translation: CASSRGLIGSYEQYF.

This chain links TRBV11-3 with TRBJ2-7, with 7 bases matching TRBD1. Germline CDR1 reads SGHNT; CDR2 reads YENEEA. The V segment lost 3 bases and the J segment 5 bases; nucleotides outside the gene matches: 4. The CDR3 has 13 residues. The CDR3 nucleotides are TGTGCCAGCAGCTTCCTTAGGGGGCACGAGCAGTACTTC. Its protein is CASSFLRGHEQYF.

The rearrangement uses TRBV7-2 and TRBJ2-4, with D unresolved. Trimming stripped 8 bases from V and 0 bases from J, with 11 bases between. The CDR3 is made up of 14 amino acids. The germline gives CDR1 SGHTA, CDR2 FQGNSA. CDR3 sequence: CASVGILAKNIQYF. In nucleotides, the CDR3 is TGTGCCAGCGTGGGGATCTTAGCCAAAAACATTCAGTACTTC.

J is TRBJ2-1 and V is TRBV18; 10 bases map to TRBD1. The germline V gene encodes CDR1 KGHSH and CDR2 LQKENI. This CDR3 comprises 14 residues. V lost 3 bases to trimming and J lost 9 bases; unmatched junction nucleotides: 5. The CDR3 region has the DNA TGTGCCAGCTCACCGACAGGGGGCGGAACTGAGCAGTTCTTC. Encoded protein: CASSPTGGGTEQFF.

The rearrangement uses TRBV5-4 and TRBJ1-1; D not resolved. Germline V lookup: CDR1 SGHNT, CDR2 YYREEE (reference sequence). This CDR3 is 14 amino acids long. The V and J ends lost 0 bases and 1 base respectively, with 7 bases between them. The CDR3 coding sequence is TGTGCCAGCAGCTTGGGACACCAGAACACTGAAGCTTTCTTT. Translation: CASSLGHQNTEAFF.

V and J are TRBV10-3 and TRBJ2-3; D is possibly TRBD2 (5 bases). Trimming cost V 8 bases and J 0 bases, with 12 bases left between them. The length of the CDR3 is 14 residues. Germline CDR1 is ENHRY and CDR2 is SYGVKD. The DNA for the CDR3 is TGTGCCATCGGGCTAAGGACTAGCACAGATACGCAGTATTTT. Amino acid sequence: CAIGLRTSTDTQYF.

This sequence joins TRBV28 and TRBJ1-5; the D gene is possibly TRBD1 (6 bases). V was clipped by 2 bases and J by 6 bases, with 14 bases between them. CDR1 is MDHEN, CDR2 SYDVKM, per germline. This CDR3 spans 15 amino acids. DNA for the CDR3: TGTGCCAGCAGTTTACGGGGGCTCGGGGGTCAGCCCCAGCATTTT. Protein sequence: CASSLRGLGGQPQHF. The full variable domain, rest sourced from reference TRBV28 and TRBJ1-5, is DVKVTQSSRYLVKRTGEKVFLECVQDMDHENMFWYRQDPGLGLRLIYFSYDVKMKEKGDIPEGYSVSREKKERFSLILESASTNQTSMYLCASSLRGLGGQPQHFGDGTRLSIL.

The chain combines TRBV6-5 with TRBJ2-7; possible D gene TRBD1, 6 bases. Germline assignment: CDR1 MNHEY and CDR2 SVGAGI. CDR3 length equals 13 residues. Trimming removed 5 bases at V and 2 bases at J, with 10 bases between. The CDR3 DNA reads as TGTGCCAGCAGTCGACAGGATCCCTACGAGCAGTACTTC. It encodes CASSRQDPYEQYF.

V usage is TRBV21-1 and J usage is TRBJ2-7; the table's D call, TRBD1, has no DNA check behind it. TRBV21-1 is deemed a pseudogene. The CDR3 has 16 amino acids. CDR3 coding DNA: TGTGCCAGCAGCAAATCCCCCTCATACCAGGGAAACGAGCAGTACTTC. Encoded protein: CASSKSPSYQGNEQYF.